A single sample is the source of the 11 T cell receptor beta chains below, sequenced in a study of OX40 agonist ivuxolimab in advanced cancers. Using immunoSEQ multiplex PCR, the repertoire was profiled, and TCRdb retains in-frame clones only, with some absent. The sample has 20,000 to 30,000 clones, roughly 80% seen once. Sequencing used CD4+ or CD8+ T cells sorted from blood, obtained in a trial of the OX40 agonist ivuxolimab. These receptor sequences come from an adult with an advanced solid tumor such as melanoma, head and neck, liver or kidney cancer.

This chain uses TRBV6-5 with TRBJ1-1, with 7 bases fitting TRBD1. The CDR3 is made up of 12 amino acids. V lost 6 bases, J lost 6 bases, and 4 bases stayed unmatched. Germline V lookup: CDR1 MNHEY, CDR2 SVGAGI. CDR3 residues: CASRYQGAEAFF. The CDR3 DNA is TGTGCCAGCAGATATCAGGGGGCTGAAGCTTTCTTT.

The rearrangement links TRBV5-1 to TRBJ2-2; 10 bases line up with TRBD2. The CDR3 runs 16 residues. CDR1 is SGHRS, CDR2 YFSETQ, per germline. V was pared by 2 bases and J by 3 bases, with 4 bases of the junction left unmatched. The CDR3 DNA sequence: TGCGCCAGCAGCTTTCAGGGGACTAGCGACACCGGGGAGCTGTTTTTT. Residues: CASSFQGTSDTGELFF.

Turning to this clone: A read error may explain this, as a much larger clone is one base away. The chain recombines TRBV6-1 with TRBJ1-3; D is undetermined. Germline V lookup: CDR1 MNHNS, CDR2 SASEGT. This CDR3 contains 14 residues. Trimming took off 4 bases at V and 0 bases at J, with 7 bases between the two ends. The CDR3 loop is CASSAGSSGNTIYF. The CDR3, as DNA: TGTGCCAGCAGTGCCGGGAGCTCTGGAAACACCATATATTTT.

The chain combines TRBV11-3 with TRBJ1-1, with TRBD1 as a possible D gene (5 bases). This CDR3 is built from 13 residues. The V gene lost 0 bases and the J gene lost 11 bases, with 13 bases spanning the gap. Germline V gives CDR1 SGHNT, CDR2 YENEEA. CDR3 sequence (DNA): TGTGCCAGCAGCTTAGATCAAAAAGGGGACGCTTTCTTT. It translates to CASSLDQKGDAFF.

This clone appeared a few times. The rearrangement joins TRBV5-6 to TRBJ2-5; 9 nucleotides agree with TRBD1. This CDR3 contains 12 residues. Germline CDR1 is SGHDT and CDR2 is YYEEEE. Trimming at V came to 0 bases and at J to 14 bases, leaving 5 bases not matched to a gene. CDR3 DNA: TGTGCCAGCAGCTTGGCCGAGGGACAGGGCTACTTC. This sequence encodes CASSLAEGQGYF.

The rearrangement links TRBV7-6 to TRBJ2-2; D call uncertain. This CDR3 has 11 amino acids. V was trimmed by 8 bases and J by 0 bases, leaving 1 base between them. Germline-derived CDR1 and CDR2 are SGHVS and FNYEAQ. CDR3 residues: CASSNTGELFF. CDR3 nucleotides: TGTGCCAGCTCGAACACCGGGGAGCTGTTTTTT.

The rearrangement joins TRBV6-1 to TRBJ2-2, with D perhaps matching TRBD1 (6 bases). This CDR3 has 16 amino acids. Trimming removed 4 bases at V and 6 bases at J, with 18 bases between. Germline-derived CDR1 and CDR2 are MNHNS and SASEGT. The CDR3 loop reads CASSGGGMGSSGELFF. CDR3 in DNA: TGTGCCAGCAGTGGAGGGGGAATGGGGTCCTCCGGGGAGCTGTTTTTT.

This clone was recorded a few times. The chain combines TRBV11-2 with TRBJ2-3; D assignment may be TRBD1 or TRBD2 (5 bases each). CDR3 size: 13 residues. Germline-derived CDR1 and CDR2 are SGHAT and FQNNGV. V gave up 5 bases and J gave up 4 bases, with 10 bases separating them. CDR3 sequence: CASSRGPSDTQYF. The CDR3 nucleotides read TGTGCCAGCAGCCGGGGACCTTCAGATACGCAGTATTTT.

The rearrangement uses TRBV14 and TRBJ2-6; D call uncertain. With 0 bases removed from V and 0 bases from J, the gap between germline ends came to 12 bases. The CDR3 contains 18 residues. Germline CDR1 is SGHDN and CDR2 is FVKESK. The CDR3 region is CASSQDSQWGSGANVLTF. The CDR3 DNA sequence: TGTGCCAGCAGCCAAGATTCACAGTGGGGCTCTGGGGCCAACGTCCTGACTTTC.

The rearrangement links TRBV7-9 to TRBJ2-5; D is ambiguous. Near its end, the DNA agrees better with TRBJ2-7, so the J call may be wrong. Germline CDR1 is SEHNR and CDR2 is FQNEAQ (reference sequence). The CDR3 totals 17 residues. The DNA for the CDR3 is TGTGCCAGCAGCTTAGAAGCCTGGACCGTAAGCTCCTACGAGCAGTACTTC. This gives the protein CASSLEAWTVSSYEQYF.

This clone was seen once. The chain links TRBV6-5 to TRBJ1-1; D is uncertain. CDR3 size: 14 residues. Trimming took 6 bases from V and 0 from J, leaving 11 bases between them. CDR1 and CDR2 from the germline V gene are MNHEY and SVGAGI. CDR3 amino acids: CASSRQLLNTEAFF. CDR3 bases: TGTGCCAGCAGCCGCCAACTACTGAACACTGAAGCTTTCTTT.